These T cell receptor beta chains were read from a single sample in a study of shared clonotypes between healthy human individuals. TCRdb's copy holds only in-frame clones and misses some; the assay was immunoSEQ multiplex PCR. The repertoire consists of roughly 510,000 clones, with about 79% occurring once and the leading ten covering approximately 12%. The sample comprised PBMCs. The origin of the receptors is a woman in her forties in good health. Some clones in this sample may be carry-over from other donors' samples. Both conserved end residues are part of each CDR3. The D gene is left open where the match is weak. Clone sizes are given selectively: once, few, many, or a class where the clone is expanded.

J | V | size | length | D | CDR3 | DNA
TRBJ2-7 | TRBV29-1 | . | 14 | TRBD2 | CSVERLAGVNEQYF | TGCAGCGTTGAGAGACTAGCGGGAGTAAACGAGCAGTACTTC
TRBJ1-1 | TRBV27 | . | 16 | . | CASSLEGRGLGTEAFF | TGTGCCAGCAGTTTAGAGGGCAGGGGCTTAGGAACTGAAGCTTTCTTT
TRBJ1-6 | TRBV5-1 | . | 16 | TRBD1 | CASSSLTGQGDSPLHF | TGCGCCAGCAGCTCCCTAACTGGACAGGGGGATTCACCCCTCCACTTT
TRBJ2-7 | TRBV14 | . | 17 | TRBD1 | CASSQLGQGAGIREQYF | TGTGCCAGCAGCCAACTTGGACAGGGGGCCGGGATCCGCGAGCAGTACTTC
TRBJ2-1 | TRBV10-3 | once | 17 | TRBD2 | CAISFSGGSGSRYEQFF | TGTGCCATCAGTTTCTCTGGGGGTAGCGGGAGTCGCTATGAGCAGTTCTTC
TRBJ1-6 | TRBV4-2 | . | 14 | . | CASSQDGYNSPLHF | TGTGCCAGCAGCCAAGACGGGTATAATTCACCCCTCCACTTT
TRBJ2-3 | TRBV5-1 | . | 15 | . | CASRSLGTTPDTQYF | TGCGCCAGCAGATCTCTCGGGACCACGCCAGATACGCAGTATTTT
TRBJ2-1 | TRBV6-5 | few | 13 | . | CASRNPDLDEQFF | TGTGCCAGCAGAAACCCGGACTTAGATGAGCAGTTCTTC
TRBJ2-2 | TRBV7-6 | . | 15 | . | CASSSWGPNTGELFF | TGTGCCAGCAGCTCCTGGGGCCCTAACACCGGGGAGCTGTTTTTT
TRBJ2-2 | TRBV6-5 | . | 13 | . | CASSYGKAGELFF | TGTGCCAGCAGTTACGGGAAGGCCGGGGAGCTGTTTTTT
TRBJ2-7 | TRBV5-1 | few | 14 | . | CASSPGSSSYEQYF | TGCGCCAGCAGCCCGGGGTCCAGCTCCTACGAGCAGTACTTC
TRBJ2-3 | TRBV28 | . | 15 | . | CASSSPGGSTDTQYF | TGTGCCAGCAGTTCCCCGGGCGGGAGCACAGATACGCAGTATTTT
TRBJ1-1 | TRBV28 | . | 12 | . | CASSRPGTEAFF | TGTGCCAGCAGTCGGCCGGGCACTGAAGCTTTCTTT
TRBJ2-1 | TRBV7-2 | . | 17 | TRBD2 | CASSLRAASGIRAEQFF | TGTGCCAGCAGCTTAAGGGCGGCTAGCGGGATCCGGGCTGAGCAGTTCTTC
TRBJ2-7 | TRBV18 | once | 15 | TRBD2 | CASSPSAGGSYEQYF | TGTGCCAGCTCACCATCGGCGGGAGGGTCCTACGAGCAGTACTTC
TRBJ1-2 | TRBV5-1 | few | 14 | . | CASRPLVGFYGYTF | TGCGCCAGCCGCCCTCTAGTAGGATTCTATGGCTACACCTTC
TRBJ2-3 | TRBV11-3 | . | 16 | TRBD2 | CASSLGTSGRADTQYF | TGTGCCAGCAGCTTAGGGACTAGCGGGAGGGCCGATACGCAGTATTTT
TRBJ2-6 | TRBV7-3 | . | 15 | . | CASSFTGSGANVLTF | TGTGCCAGCAGCTTTACAGGTTCCGGGGCCAACGTCCTGACTTTC
TRBJ2-7 | TRBV4-2 | . | 13 | . | CASSQVISYEQYF | TGTGCCAGCAGCCAAGTAATCTCCTACGAGCAGTACTTC
TRBJ2-5 | TRBV5-6 | once | 15 | . | CASSFRAPGRKTQYF | TGTGCCAGCAGCTTTAGGGCACCTGGGAGGAAGACCCAGTACTTC
TRBJ2-1 | TRBV9 | . | 15 | . | CASSEAPSSYNEQFF | TGTGCCAGCAGCGAGGCACCGAGCTCCTACAATGAGCAGTTCTTC
TRBJ1-3 | TRBV7-9 | once | 14 | . | CASSKPGYGNTIYF | TGTGCCAGCAGCAAACCAGGGTATGGAAACACCATATATTTT
TRBJ2-2 | TRBV2 | once | 14 | TRBD2 | CATGRASETGELFF | TGTGCCACCGGGAGGGCTTCGGAGACCGGGGAGCTGTTTTTT
TRBJ2-7 | TRBV19 | . | 13 | TRBD2 | CASSAGPSYEQYF | TGTGCCAGTTCAGCGGGACCCTCCTACGAGCAGTACTTC
TRBJ1-3 | TRBV9 | . | 13 | TRBD1 | CASSRDSRNTIYF | TGTGCCAGCAGCCGGGACAGCCGAAACACCATATATTTT
TRBJ2-7 | TRBV30 | . | 14 | . | CAWRSPGEAYEQYF | TGTGCCTGGAGGTCACCTGGCGAAGCTTACGAGCAGTACTTC
TRBJ2-3 | TRBV18 | . | 15 | TRBD1 | CASSPRDRRTDTQYF | TGTGCCAGCTCACCACGGGACAGAAGGACAGATACGCAGTATTTT
TRBJ2-3 | TRBV10-2 | . | 13 | . | CASSESETDTQYF | TGCGCCAGCAGTGAGTCGGAAACAGATACGCAGTATTTT
TRBJ1-5 | TRBV15 | . | 16 | TRBD1 | CATSRRAGGGNQLQHF | TGTGCCACCAGCAGACGGGCAGGGGGTGGAAATCAGCTCCAGCATTTT
TRBJ2-5 | TRBV6-5 | few | 14 | . | CASSYSRSRETQYF | TGTGCCAGCAGTTACTCGAGAAGCAGAGAGACCCAGTACTTC
TRBJ2-2 | TRBV4-1 | . | 17 | . | CASSQDNRPGSTGELFF | TGCGCCAGCAGCCAAGATAATCGGCCAGGGTCTACCGGGGAGCTGTTTTTT
TRBJ1-2 | TRBV30 | . | 14 | . | CAWTPGTFGNGYTF | TGTGCCTGGACCCCCGGGACCTTTGGTAATGGCTACACCTTC
TRBJ2-7 | TRBV7-9 | . | 15 | . | CASSSREAVHYEQYF | TGTGCCAGCAGCTCGCGAGAAGCGGTGCACTACGAGCAGTACTTC
TRBJ2-5 | TRBV27 | . | 15 | TRBD2 | CASSSGTSGRETQYF | TGTGCCAGCAGTTCCGGGACTAGCGGGAGGGAGACCCAGTACTTC
TRBJ2-1 | TRBV7-8 | . | 13 | . | CASSPTGDNEQFF | TGTGCCAGCAGCCCTACAGGAGACAATGAGCAGTTCTTC
TRBJ1-3 | TRBV30 | . | 14 | . | CAWNRFRSGNTIYF | TGTGCCTGGAACAGGTTCCGCTCTGGAAACACCATATATTTT
TRBJ2-7 | TRBV19 | few | 14 | TRBD2 | CATRLLAGAHEQYF | TGTGCCACTAGACTACTAGCGGGAGCGCACGAGCAGTACTTC
TRBJ1-5 | TRBV27 | . | 13 | TRBD1 | CASSPQGFQPQHF | TGTGCCAGCAGCCCACAGGGGTTCCAGCCCCAGCATTTT